Below, 30 T cell receptor beta chains from the same sample are listed, as sequenced in a study of shared clonotypes between healthy human individuals. Only in-frame clones appear in the TCRdb table, and some are missing; sequencing was by immunoSEQ multiplex PCR. The sample records fewer than 1.6 million clones, approximately 98.5% being singletons. Sequencing was performed on naive CD4+ T cells sorted from blood. Sample subset: CD45RA+ positively selected. The receptors shown here come from a man aged 25 to 45 in good health.

J is TRBJ2-2 and V is TRBV25-1; 7 nucleotides align to TRBD1. Germline lookup yields CDR1 MGHDK and CDR2 SYGVNS. After removal of 4 bases from V and 4 bases from J, the junction contained 0 bases not matched to a gene. CDR3 size: 13 residues. The CDR3: CASSGQGTGELFF. In DNA, the CDR3 is TGTGCCAGCAGTGGACAGGGCACCGGGGAGCTGTTTTTT.

The chain combines TRBV18 with TRBJ1-5; tentative D call: TRBD1 (6 bases). The V end lost 2 bases, the J end lost 4 bases, and 9 bases lay between the germline ends. Germline lookup yields CDR1 KGHSH and CDR2 LQKENI. The CDR3 consists of 14 residues. The CDR3: CASSPWTVNQPQHF. In DNA, the CDR3 is TGTGCCAGCTCACCATGGACAGTTAATCAGCCCCAGCATTTT.

The gene calls are TRBV12-5 and TRBJ2-7, with 7 bases matching TRBD1. With V trimmed by 6 bases and J by 3 bases, 5 bases remained unmatched. The CDR3 runs 13 residues. From germline, CDR1 is LGHNT and CDR2 FRNRAP. CDR3 in amino acids: CASGLQGSYEQYF. The CDR3, as DNA: TGTGCTAGTGGGTTACAGGGGAGCTACGAGCAGTACTTC.

The CDR3 region is CSVVNGAEQFF. CDR3 coding DNA: TGCAGCGTTGTCAACGGTGCTGAGCAGTTCTTC. This chain uses TRBV29-1 with TRBJ2-1; D ambiguous. This CDR3 has 11 amino acids. The V gene's germline CDR1 is SQVTM and CDR2 ANQGSEA. V was clipped by 4 bases and J by 9 bases, with 10 bases between them.

This chain joins TRBV9 and TRBJ2-2, with D possibly TRBD1 on 6 matching bases. Germline V gene lookup returns CDR1 SGDLS and CDR2 YYNGEE. This CDR3 comprises 16 residues. Trimming removed 3 bases at V and 1 base at J, with 13 bases between. CDR3 nucleotide sequence: TGTGCCAGCAGCGCCTTTCCGGGACAGAACACCGGGGAGCTGTTTTTT. Translating gives CASSAFPGQNTGELFF.

The rearrangement uses TRBV25-1 and TRBJ1-2; D is unresolved. The germline gives CDR1 MGHDK, CDR2 SYGVNS. There are 14 residues in the CDR3. Trimming cost V 2 bases and J 8 bases, with 15 bases left between them. The CDR3 bases are TGTGCCAGCAGTGAAGCAGGAATGGGAGGAGGCTACACCTTC. The encoded protein is CASSEAGMGGGYTF.

The chain is built from TRBV7-9 and TRBJ1-2; maybe TRBD1 (6 bases). Germline values: CDR1 SEHNR, CDR2 FQNEAQ (reference sequence). V lost 5 bases, J lost 0 bases, and 10 bases lay in between. This CDR3 has 14 amino acids. CDR3: CASSQGQTNYGYTF. In DNA form, the CDR3 reads TGTGCCAGCAGCCAGGGACAAACTAACTATGGCTACACCTTC.

The sample holds one count of this clone. The chain couples TRBV23-1 to TRBJ2-1, with a possible D match to TRBD1 (5 bases). TRBV23-1 is an open reading frame whose function is uncertain. V shed 3 bases and J shed 3 bases, with 9 bases lying between them. The CDR3 runs 14 residues. The CDR3 nucleotides read TGCGCCAGCAGTCATGACAGAAGCTACAATGAGCAGTTCTTC. This sequence encodes CASSHDRSYNEQFF.

V is TRBV5-1 and J is TRBJ2-7; the match to TRBD2 covers 11 bases. The CDR3 extends over 15 amino acids. The germline V gene has CDR1 SGHRS and CDR2 YFSETQ. J was trimmed by 2 bases and V by 4 bases; bases with no gene match: 5. CDR3 bases: TGCGCCAGCAGCCCCTTTAGCGGGAGGGCCTACGAGCAGTACTTC. As protein: CASSPFSGRAYEQYF. The full variable domain, completed using reference TRBV5-1 and TRBJ2-7, is KAGVTQTPRYLIKTRGQQVTLSCSPISGHRSVSWYQQTPGQGLQFLFEYFSETQRNKGNFPGRFSGRQFSNSRSEMNVSTLELGDSALYLCASSPFSGRAYEQYFGPGTRLTVT.

The chain joins TRBV2 to TRBJ1-4; D not certain. V shed 5 bases and J shed 6 bases, with 13 bases lying between them. CDR1 and CDR2 (germline): SNHLY, FYNNEI. This CDR3 contains 14 residues. CDR3 sequence: CASSKTYLDEKLFF. CDR3 sequence (DNA): TGTGCCAGCAGTAAAACTTATTTGGATGAAAAACTGTTTTTT. Supplemented by reference TRBV2 and TRBJ1-4, the full variable domain reads EPEVTQTPSHQVTQMGQEVILRCVPISNHLYFYWYRQILGQKVEFLVSFYNNEISEKSEIFDDQFSVERPDGSNFTLKIRSTKLEDSAMYFCASSKTYLDEKLFFGSGTQLSVL.

This chain links TRBV18 with TRBJ2-7; possible D gene TRBD1, 5 bases. The CDR3 length is 13 residues. Germline CDR1 reads KGHSH; CDR2 reads LQKENI. Trimming removed 6 bases from V and 3 bases from J, with 12 bases in between. CDR3 residues: CASSGGRGYEQYF. CDR3 DNA: TGTGCCAGCTCGGGCGGAAGGGGCTACGAGCAGTACTTC.

This chain joins TRBV11-2 and TRBJ2-5; D is unresolved. Trimming removed 5 bases from V and 3 bases from J, with 13 bases in between. The germline V gene encodes CDR1 SGHAT and CDR2 FQNNGV. This CDR3 contains 14 residues. The DNA for the CDR3 is TGTGCCAGCAGCCCCCACATCGGAGAAGAGACCCAGTACTTC. Amino acids: CASSPHIGEETQYF.

Only one count was recorded for this clone. This chain joins TRBV11-2 and TRBJ1-4; D is ambiguous. V lost 6 bases to trimming and J lost 0 bases, with 17 bases between them. CDR1 and CDR2 from the germline V gene are SGHAT and FQNNGV. The length of the CDR3 is 17 residues. The CDR3 nucleotides read TGTGCCAGCAGTCGTACACAAAAGGTTTCAACTAATGAAAAACTGTTTTTT. Translating it yields CASSRTQKVSTNEKLFF. The entire variable domain, with the rest obtained from reference TRBV11-2 and TRBJ1-4, is as follows: EAGVAQSPRYKIIEKRQSVAFWCNPISGHATLYWYQQILGQGPKLLIQFQNNGVVDDSQLPKDRFSAERLKGVDSTLKIQPAKLEDSAVYLCASSRTQKVSTNEKLFFGSGTQLSVL.

The V and J genes are TRBV18 and TRBJ1-1; no firm D call. The CDR3 consists of 13 residues. V dropped 5 bases and J dropped 7 bases, with 14 bases sitting between them. The germline V gene has CDR1 KGHSH and CDR2 LQKENI. The CDR3 DNA follows: TGTGCCAGCTCATTGGGAGTAGACGGTGAAGCTTTCTTT. This gives the protein CASSLGVDGEAFF.

Note on this clone: Within the sample, other DNA sequences also encode this same CDR3. This sequence joins TRBV2 and TRBJ1-5; 11 nucleotides line up with TRBD1. Germline V gene sequence: CDR1 SNHLY, CDR2 FYNNEI. The CDR3 extends over 14 amino acids. V was pared by 6 bases and J by 7 bases, with 5 bases of the junction left unmatched. In DNA form, the CDR3 reads TGTGCCAGCAGCGGGACAGGGGGAGTGCAGCCCCAGCATTTT. Translated: CASSGTGGVQPQHF.

The chain has TRBV5-4 and TRBJ1-2, with a tentative D call TRBD1 (5 bases). The CDR3 runs to 14 residues. Trimming stripped 3 bases from V and 1 base from J, with 10 bases between. The germline CDR1 and CDR2 sequences are SGHNT and YYREEE (reference sequence). The CDR3 DNA reads as TGTGCCAGCAGCTCTCAGGGCCTTAACTATGGCTACACCTTC. It encodes CASSSQGLNYGYTF. The entire variable domain, with the rest obtained from reference TRBV5-4 and TRBJ1-2, is as follows: ETGVTQSPTHLIKTRGQQVTLRCSSQSGHNTVSWYQQALGQGPQFIFQYYREEENGRGNFPPRFSGLQFPNYSSELNVNALELDDSALYLCASSSQGLNYGYTFGSGTRLTVV.

V is TRBV5-6 and J is TRBJ1-2, with TRBD1 identical over 9 bases. The CDR3 covers 18 residues. Losses at the gene ends were 1 base for V and 0 bases for J; bases not matched to a gene: 10. Germline V CDR1 and CDR2: SGHDT, YYEEEE. The CDR3 DNA sequence: TGTGCCAGCAGCTTGCCTACAGGGGGCAGTGGTGCTAACTATGGCTACACCTTC. It specifies CASSLPTGGSGANYGYTF. Drawing the rest from reference TRBV5-6 and TRBJ1-2, the complete variable domain is DAGVTQSPTHLIKTRGQQVTLRCSPKSGHDTVSWYQQALGQGPQFIFQYYEEEERQRGNFPDRFSGHQFPNYSSELNVNALLLGDSALYLCASSLPTGGSGANYGYTFGSGTRLTVV.

Comments on this clone: In the same sample, other DNA sequences code for this CDR3. The chain links TRBV27 to TRBJ2-3, with TRBD2 matching 15 bases. Unmatched junction bases numbered 1, after V lost 6 bases and J lost 3 bases. CDR3 length: 15 residues. Per germline, CDR1 MNHEY and CDR2 SMNVEV (reference sequence). In nucleotides, the CDR3 is TGTGCCAGCAGGGGACTAGCGGGAGGAACAGATACGCAGTATTTT. This gives the protein CASRGLAGGTDTQYF.

This chain uses TRBV6-5 with TRBJ2-1; 10 bases agree with TRBD1. This CDR3 spans 13 amino acids. The V segment lost 6 bases and the J segment 6 bases; nucleotides outside the gene matches: 2. Germline V gene sequence: CDR1 MNHEY, CDR2 SVGAGI. CDR3 bases: TGTGCCAGCAGGGGGACAGGGGTCAATGAGCAGTTCTTC. It encodes CASRGTGVNEQFF.

The CDR3 sequence: CASSLTAGNTIYF. The CDR3 DNA reads TGTGCCAGCAGCCTCACCGCCGGAAACACCATATATTTT. The chain recombines TRBV7-6 with TRBJ1-3; D not certain. CDR1 and CDR2 from the germline V gene are SGHVS and FNYEAQ. This CDR3 is 13 amino acids long. V lost 5 bases, J lost 4 bases, and 9 bases lay in between.

The chain is built from TRBV28 and TRBJ2-7; D is undetermined. Germline V gives CDR1 MDHEN, CDR2 SYDVKM. This CDR3 is 12 amino acids long. Trimming removed 3 bases from V and 6 bases from J, with 9 bases in between. CDR3 DNA: TGTGCCAGCAGTTTTGTGGGGTTCGAGCAGTACTTC. Translating it yields CASSFVGFEQYF.

V gene TRBV10-2 combines with J gene TRBJ1-2; D not certain. V was pared by 7 bases and J by 4 bases, with 13 bases between. The CDR3 spans 13 residues. Germline CDR1 WSHSY, CDR2 SAAADI. The CDR3 here is CASIRDGVYGYTF. CDR3 bases: TGCGCCAGCATCCGCGACGGGGTCTATGGCTACACCTTC.

This clone is a singleton in its sample. V gene TRBV29-1 combines with J gene TRBJ2-7; possible D gene TRBD1, 7 bases. From germline, CDR1 is SQVTM and CDR2 ANQGSEA. V lost 3 bases and J lost 3, with 18 bases in between. This CDR3 has 15 residues. For the CDR3, the DNA is TGCAGCGTTGAGGGCGGGGCAGGACAGGACTACGAGCAGTACTTC. As protein: CSVEGGAGQDYEQYF.

This chain connects TRBV5-4 to TRBJ2-7; TRBD2 agrees at 9 bases. Germline CDR1 reads SGHNT; CDR2 reads YYREEE (reference sequence). The CDR3 has 15 amino acids. With 4 bases clipped from V and 7 bases from J, the junction kept 12 bases outside the gene matches. The CDR3 reads CASSLSGSLLREQYF. As DNA, the CDR3 is TGTGCCAGCAGCCTTAGCGGGAGCCTACTTAGAGAGCAGTACTTC.

The rearrangement links TRBV6-6 to TRBJ1-1; TRBD1 might be the D (6 bases). The germline CDR1 and CDR2 sequences are MNHNY and SVGAGI (reference sequence). Trimming removed 5 bases from V and 4 bases from J, with 14 bases in between. This CDR3 comprises 14 residues. This chain's CDR3 is CASSPRRDTTEAFF. CDR3 nucleotides: TGTGCCAGCAGTCCCCGACGGGACACCACTGAAGCTTTCTTT.

The genes are TRBV28 and TRBJ1-5; TRBD1 might be the D (5 bases). V lost 5 bases, J lost 0 bases, and 14 bases lay in between. Germline V gene data show CDR1 as MDHEN and CDR2 as SYDVKM. The CDR3 extends over 16 amino acids. The CDR3 bases are TGTGCCAGCAGTCTAAGACAGTCTTATAGCAATCAGCCCCAGCATTTT. The encoded protein is CASSLRQSYSNQPQHF.

As for this clone: The sample has other DNA sequences that encode this CDR3 too. The chain carries TRBV27 and TRBJ2-7; 9 bases fit TRBD1. The CDR3 length is 14 residues. Unmatched junction bases numbered 6, after V lost 5 bases and J lost 4 bases. Germline V gene data show CDR1 as MNHEY and CDR2 as SMNVEV (reference sequence). The DNA of the CDR3 is TGTGCCAGCAGTCCAAGACAGGGGGGGTACGAGCAGTACTTC. As protein: CASSPRQGGYEQYF.

This chain connects TRBV15 to TRBJ2-5; weak D call: TRBD1 (5 bases). Trimming removed 0 bases at V and 4 bases at J, with 12 bases between. Looked up from germline, CDR1 is LNHNV and CDR2 is YYDKDF (reference sequence). CDR3 size: 15 residues. The CDR3 bases are TGTGCCACCAGCAGAGAACCCAGGGTGACAGAGACCCAGTACTTC. Translation: CATSREPRVTETQYF. Full variable domain (remainder filled in from reference TRBV15 and TRBJ2-5): DAMVIQNPRYQVTQFGKPVTLSCSQTLNHNVMYWYQQKSSQAPKLLFHYYDKDFNNEADTPDNFQSRRPNTSFCFLDIRSPGLGDTAMYLCATSREPRVTETQYFGPGTRLLVL.

The rearrangement links TRBV15 to TRBJ2-3; D is possibly TRBD1 or TRBD2 (5 bases each). The CDR3 totals 17 residues. Trimming took off 1 base at V and 2 bases at J, with 16 bases between the two ends. Germline CDR1 and CDR2: LNHNV and YYDKDF (reference sequence). The CDR3 DNA follows: TGTGCCACCAGCAGAGTCCATACCGGGACCTACACAGATACGCAGTATTTT. Its translation: CATSRVHTGTYTDTQYF.

Concerning this clone itself: Other DNA sequences within the sample encode an identical CDR3. The V call is TRBV5-1, the J call TRBJ2-5; no firm D call. V was cut by 4 bases and J by 1 base, with 8 bases left in between. There are 13 residues in the CDR3. Germline values: CDR1 SGHRS, CDR2 YFSETQ. The CDR3 region has the DNA TGCGCCAGCAGCCGAACTGCCCAAGAGACCCAGTACTTC. Its translation: CASSRTAQETQYF.